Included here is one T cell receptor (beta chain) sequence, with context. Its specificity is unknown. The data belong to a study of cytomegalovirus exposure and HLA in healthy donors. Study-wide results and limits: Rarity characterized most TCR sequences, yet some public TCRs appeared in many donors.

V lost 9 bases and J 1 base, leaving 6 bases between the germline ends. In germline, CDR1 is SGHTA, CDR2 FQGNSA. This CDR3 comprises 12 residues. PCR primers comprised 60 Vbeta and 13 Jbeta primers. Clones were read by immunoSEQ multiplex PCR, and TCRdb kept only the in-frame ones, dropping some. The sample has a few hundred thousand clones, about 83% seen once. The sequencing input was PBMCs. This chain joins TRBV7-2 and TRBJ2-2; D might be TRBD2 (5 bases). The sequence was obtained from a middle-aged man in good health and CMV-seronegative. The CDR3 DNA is TGTGCCAGTCGGGAGAACACCGGGGAGCTGTTTTTT. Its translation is CASRENTGELFF.